A selection of T cell receptor beta chains follows, all from one sample in a study of blood T cell repertoires in COVID-19. Sequenced by immunoSEQ multiplex PCR; TCRdb stores in-frame clones only, minus some. The repertoire has about 150,000 clones, roughly nine tenths of them found once; the top ten carry 2.5% to 3.5%. Material for sequencing was peripheral blood. The receptors originated from a woman aged 60-70 years with active COVID-19. Each CDR3 is given without its conserved first and last residue. Clone size is stated in some rows and not others, as once, few, many or a class when expanded.

cdr3_aa: ASSPYGGTQY; clone_size: -; v_call: TRBV5-1; j_call: TRBJ2-5
cdr3_aa: ASSSVAGQNFYTYEQY; clone_size: -; v_call: TRBV5-1; j_call: TRBJ2-7
cdr3_aa: ASSDLQLAAEETQY; clone_size: few; v_call: TRBV2; j_call: TRBJ2-5
cdr3_aa: ASSHAGGAF; clone_size: -; v_call: TRBV28; j_call: TRBJ1-1
cdr3_aa: ASSYPNSPTQY; clone_size: -; v_call: TRBV6-2/TRBV6-3; j_call: TRBJ2-3
cdr3_aa: ARGVLPYEQY; clone_size: once; v_call: TRBV30; j_call: TRBJ2-7
cdr3_aa: ASSHARTGKDTQY; clone_size: -; v_call: TRBV7-2; j_call: TRBJ2-3
cdr3_aa: ASSHDATRLNTGELF; clone_size: -; v_call: TRBV6-2/TRBV6-3; j_call: TRBJ2-2
cdr3_aa: ASRTSPNTGELF; clone_size: -; v_call: TRBV19; j_call: TRBJ2-2
cdr3_aa: ASNPLPRAGGPFRGELF; clone_size: -; v_call: TRBV6-2/TRBV6-3; j_call: TRBJ2-2
cdr3_aa: ASSLGLAGVGVDTQY; clone_size: -; v_call: TRBV7-9; j_call: TRBJ2-3
cdr3_aa: SASAAGGGLDNEQF; clone_size: once; v_call: TRBV20-1; j_call: TRBJ2-1
cdr3_aa: ASSPGTGLMGANVLT; clone_size: -; v_call: TRBV28; j_call: TRBJ2-6
cdr3_aa: ASSLGREAF; clone_size: once; v_call: TRBV7-2; j_call: TRBJ1-1
cdr3_aa: ASSPGLAGGDLNEQF; clone_size: -; v_call: TRBV7-2; j_call: TRBJ2-1
cdr3_aa: ASSWDRVAEAF; clone_size: once; v_call: TRBV4-3; j_call: TRBJ1-1
cdr3_aa: ASSFGGSGADEQY; clone_size: -; v_call: TRBV11-3; j_call: TRBJ2-7